These 25 T cell receptor beta chains were all obtained from the same sample, sequenced in a study of tumor-infiltrating lymphocytes in primary liver carcinoma. A constant-region primer primed TCR beta cDNA synthesis from about 0.55 ug of total RNA. Three nested multiplex PCR rounds, a slightly modified ARM-PCR method, built the TCR beta libraries. In the first two PCR rounds, TRBV1-TRBV30 forward primers were paired with a C-beta reverse primer, and each round lasted around 10 cycles. TCRdb itself ran the multiplex PCR reads through MiXCR, one entry per CDR3 protein. The profile shows about 110,000 distinct CDR3 sequences, less than 80% of them singletons. Joint extraction of RNA and DNA used roughly 17-32 mg of bulk tissue that was unsorted. The sample was liver tumor tissue from sampling region 1. The sample's subset: tumor region T1, superior pole. Receptors were obtained from a woman in her sixties with primary liver carcinoma and hepatitis B virus infection.

This clonotype was recorded at least ten times. This chain connects TRBV11-3 to TRBJ2-1, with D perhaps TRBD2 (6 bases). Trimming stripped 5 bases from V and 2 bases from J, with 13 bases between. This CDR3 has 15 residues. In germline, CDR1 is SGHNT, CDR2 YENEEA. CDR3 bases: TGTGCCAGCAGCACTTACGGGAGTGCCTACAATGAGCAGTTCTTC. Translation: CASSTYGSAYNEQFF.

Regarding this clonotype: Germline and junction disagree at one end, which may indicate a read error. V is TRBV28 and J is TRBJ2-5; weak D call: TRBD2 (6 bases). CDR1 MDHEN and CDR2 SYDVKM come from the germline V gene. There are 15 residues in the CDR3. The CDR3 bases are TGTGTCAGCAGTCCCTCCGGCGGGGTTAAGGAGACTCAGTACTTC. Translated: CVSSPSGGVKETQYF.

In this sample, this clonotype turned up many times. The V call is TRBV11-2, the J call TRBJ2-5, with D uncertain. The CDR3 runs to 13 residues. The ends were cut back, 2 bases at V and 5 bases at J, with 9 bases in the middle. CDR1 is SGHAT and CDR2 is FQNNGV in the germline V gene. The CDR3 is CASSLRGQETQYF. The CDR3 coding sequence is TGTGCCAGCAGCTTACGAGGTCAGGAGACCCAGTACTTC.

With respect to this clonotype: A read error may account for a junction end that differs from germline. The rearrangement links TRBV10-3 to TRBJ2-3; 8 nucleotides line up with TRBD1. Per the germline V gene, CDR1 is ENHRY and CDR2 is SYGVKD. The CDR3 totals 15 residues. The DNA for the CDR3 is TGTGCCATCAGGCCGGGACAGGACACCACAAATACGCAGTATTTT. Translated: CAIRPGQDTTNTQYF.

Comments on this clonotype: It is likely a read error, because the conserved phenylalanine at the end of the CDR3 is missing. The chain couples TRBV11-2 to TRBJ2-4; 9 bases agree with TRBD2. J was trimmed by 8 bases and V by 2 bases; bases with no gene match: 10. CDR1 is SGHAT, CDR2 FQNNGV, per germline. The CDR3 is 16 amino acids. The DNA for the CDR3 is TGTGCCAGCAGCTTATGTAGCGGGAGCACCTCTTACATTCAGTACCTC. It encodes CASSLCSGSTSYIQYL.

A word on this clonotype: The junction departs from germline at one end; a sequencing error may be responsible. The V gene is TRBV20-1, the J gene TRBJ2-3; 12 bases line up with TRBD2. This CDR3 spans 15 amino acids. The germline gives CDR1 DFQATT, CDR2 SNEGSKA (reference sequence). CDR3 bases: TGCAGTGTTAGATCTAGCGGGAGGGTGGGTGATACGCAGTATTTT. Its translation is CSVRSSGRVGDTQYF.

Notes on this clonotype: Being one base from a much bigger clone, this may be a read error. The CDR3 is CASTLRTSGSFHF. Written as DNA, the CDR3 is TGTGCCAGCACTTTAAGGACTAGCGGGAGTTTCCACTTC. This chain joins TRBV12-3 or TRBV12-4 and TRBJ2-4; 13 positions agree with TRBD2. The CDR3 contains 13 residues.

Only one count was recorded for this clonotype. It may be a read error: a sequence one base away is much more abundant. V and J are TRBV6-5 and TRBJ2-7; D tentatively fits TRBD1 or TRBD2 (5 bases each). The germline V gene encodes CDR1 MNHEY and CDR2 SVGAGI. The CDR3 runs to 15 residues. This chain's CDR3 is CASSWSVDGAYGQYF. CDR3 bases: TGTGCCAGCAGTTGGAGTGTTGACGGGGCCTACGGGCAGTACTTC.

Remarks on this clonotype: Just one base apart from a much larger clone, this may be a read error. This CDR3 fails to terminate in the conserved phenylalanine or tryptophan, so it likely reflects a read error. J is TRBJ1-1 and V is TRBV4-2; D is ambiguous. The CDR3 sequence is 12 residues long. Germline assignment: CDR1 LGHNA and CDR2 YNFKEQ. V lost 4 bases and J 1 base, leaving 4 bases between the germline ends. CDR3 sequence (DNA): TGTGCCAGCAGCCCCGAGAACACTGAAGCTTTCCTT. Amino acid sequence: CASSPENTEAFL.

A note on this clonotype: A read error may be the cause here, since a much bigger clone is one base away. The genes are TRBV12-3 or TRBV12-4 and TRBJ1-6; D is undetermined. CDR3 length: 15 residues. V lost 3 bases and J lost 8, with 14 bases in between. The CDR3 nucleotides read TGTGCCAGCAGTTTCTCCCCGGTTCGGTATTCACCCCTCCACTTT. Amino acid sequence: CASSFSPVRYSPLHF.

This clonotype was picked up one time. A much larger clone is a single base away; this may be a read error. The rearrangement joins TRBV7-8 to TRBJ2-7; D is possibly TRBD1 (6 bases). This CDR3 is built from 13 residues. CDR1 is SGHVS and CDR2 is FQNEAQ in the germline V gene. CDR3 region: CASSNRALYEHYF. CDR3 in DNA: TGTGCCAGCAGCAACAGGGCCTTATACGAGCACTACTTC.

As to this clonotype: One end of the junction is discordant with germline, which a read error may explain. CDR3: CARRNKSLYNGQFF. In nucleotides, the CDR3 is TGTGCCCGCAGAAACAAGTCCCTCTACAATGGGCAGTTCTTC. This chain joins TRBV6-1 and TRBJ2-1; D ambiguous. Germline V gene sequence: CDR1 MNHNS, CDR2 SASEGT. The CDR3 spans 14 residues.

Remarks on this clonotype: The missing conserved phenylalanine or tryptophan at the end of this CDR3 makes a read error likely. The chain is built from TRBV6-2 or TRBV6-3 and TRBJ2-5; D not resolved. The germline V gene encodes CDR1 MNHEY and CDR2 SVGEGT. Trimming pared 2 bases from V and 4 bases from J, leaving 11 bases between. This CDR3 comprises 14 residues. The chain's CDR3 is CASSYATPRETQYS. The DNA of the CDR3 is TGTGCCAGCAGTTACGCCACTCCCCGAGAGACCCAGTACTCC.

This clonotype was seen at least ten times. The chain combines TRBV6-1 with TRBJ2-1, with 7 bases lining up with TRBD2. CDR1 is MNHNS and CDR2 is SASEGT in the germline V gene. J was trimmed by 2 bases and V by 9 bases; bases with no gene match: 13. CDR3 length equals 16 residues. CDR3 in amino acids: CASSDPSGRAYNEQFF. The CDR3 nucleotides are TGTGCCAGTTCAGACCCTAGCGGCAGAGCCTACAATGAGCAGTTCTTC.

The V gene is TRBV10-3, the J gene TRBJ2-1; no clear D gene. The CDR3 runs 14 residues. The germline CDR1 and CDR2 sequences are ENHRY and SYGVKD. V was trimmed by 0 bases and J by 5 bases, leaving 8 bases between them. CDR3 in DNA: TGTGCCATCAGTGAGTCGTACGGAAACAATGAGCAGTTCTTC. This encodes CAISESYGNNEQFF.

Comment on this clonotype: Being one base from a much bigger clone, this may be a read error. The J gene is TRBJ2-1, the V gene TRBV14; 7 bases align to TRBD2. Germline values: CDR1 SGHDN, CDR2 FVKESK. There are 16 residues in the CDR3. The CDR3 protein is CASSQSKRDRRNELFF. The CDR3 coding sequence is TGTGCCAGCAGCCAATCCAAGCGGGATAGACGCAATGAGCTGTTCTTC. Filled out from reference TRBV14 and TRBJ2-1, the complete variable domain reads EAGVTQFPSHSVIEKGQTVTLRCDPISGHDNLYWYRRVMGKEIKFLLHFVKESKQDESGMPNNRFLAERTGGTYSTLKVQPAELEDSGVYFCASSQSKRDRRNELFFGPGTRLTVL.

Remarks on this clonotype: The CDR3 ends on some other residue instead of the conserved phenylalanine or tryptophan, so this is likely a read error. Because the CDR3's place on the DNA is in doubt, the DNA is left out and the CDR3 is given as listed by TCRdb. The gene calls are TRBV6-6 and TRBJ1-5; TRBD1, the table's D call, was not compared with the DNA. Germline CDR1 reads MNHNY; CDR2 reads SVGAGI (reference sequence). With termini counted, the CDR3 has 15 amino acids. The CDR3 loop is CASRGQGLSNQPQHL.

V and J are TRBV20-1 and TRBJ2-1, with TRBD2 identical over 7 bases. Germline CDR1 is DFQATT and CDR2 is SNEGSKA (reference sequence). The CDR3 totals 15 residues. Written as DNA, the CDR3 is TGCATTCCCCGAGGGAGCGGGATGACCTACAATGAGCAGTTCTTC. Encoded protein: CIPRGSGMTYNEQFF.

V and J are TRBV6-6 and TRBJ1-1, with D unresolved. The CDR3 runs to 14 residues. V lost 4 bases to trimming and J lost 4 bases, with 13 bases between them. The germline gives CDR1 MNHNY, CDR2 SVGAGI (reference sequence). The DNA of the CDR3 is TGTGCCAGCAGTTTTGAGATTTATAGCACTGAAGCTTTCTTT. It is translated as CASSFEIYSTEAFF.

The rearrangement uses TRBV12-3 or TRBV12-4 and TRBJ2-2, with a tentative D call TRBD1 (6 bases). The V and J ends lost 6 bases and 1 base respectively, with 15 bases between them. This CDR3 has 16 residues. CDR3 in amino acids: CASRQSGGMNTGELFF. The CDR3 DNA reads as TGTGCCAGCAGGCAAAGTGGGGGCATGAACACCGGGGAGCTGTTTTTT.

Comments on this clonotype: Given a much more abundant clone one base away, this may be a read error. The chain has TRBV10-3 and TRBJ2-7; 9 bases map to TRBD1. From germline, CDR1 is ENHRY and CDR2 SYGVKD. The CDR3 spans 12 residues. CDR3 loop: CATWTGAYKQYF. The CDR3 DNA follows: TGTGCCACCTGGACAGGGGCCTACAAGCAGTACTTC.

In its sample, this clonotype was seen many times. The chain employs TRBV10-3 and TRBJ2-1, with TRBD2 matching 8 bases. This CDR3 is 13 amino acids long. With 8 bases clipped from V and 5 bases from J, the junction kept 5 bases outside the gene matches. Germline CDR1 reads ENHRY; CDR2 reads SYGVKD. The CDR3 protein is CAIGKRENNEQFF. The CDR3, as DNA: TGTGCCATCGGGAAGCGGGAGAACAATGAGCAGTTCTTC.

Concerning this clonotype itself: One base away lies a much larger clone, so this may be a sequencing read error. V is TRBV28 and J is TRBJ2-4, with TRBD2 identical over 7 bases. The V gene's germline CDR1 is MDHEN and CDR2 SYDVKM. The CDR3 length is 17 residues. The J segment lost 3 bases and the V segment lost 4 bases, leaving 12 bases of the junction unmatched. The CDR3 loop is CASSSPGLVINKNIQYF. The CDR3 coding sequence is TGTGCCAGCAGTTCTCCAGGACTAGTCATCAACAAAAACATTCAGTACTTC.

As regards this clonotype: One end of the junction is discordant with germline, which a read error may explain. The J gene is TRBJ1-3, the V gene TRBV11-2; 11 bases align to TRBD1. Germline V CDR1 and CDR2: SGHAT, FQNNGV. This CDR3 comprises 19 residues. CDR3 protein: CASSSRGQGGLASANTIYF. In DNA, the CDR3 is TGTGCCAGCAGCTCACGGGGACAGGGGGGACTCGCCTCTGCAAACACCATATATTTT.

Details on this clonotype: A read error may account for a junction end that differs from germline. This sequence joins TRBV4-1 and TRBJ1-5; 7 bases are shared with TRBD1. Per germline, CDR1 MGHRA and CDR2 YSYEKL. The CDR3 is 17 residues long. In DNA, the CDR3 is TGCGGCAGCAGCCCTCGACAGGGAGTAACCCTTAGTCAGCCCCAGCATTTT. This sequence encodes CGSSPRQGVTLSQPQHF.